Sequencing of this T cell receptor beta chain was carried out in a study of patients and donors after allogeneic stem cell transplantation. This clonotype was observed a few times. TCRdb reprocessed the RT-PCR reads with MiXCR, giving one entry per CDR3 protein. The repertoire holds hundreds of thousands of distinct CDR3 sequences, roughly 17% seen once, with roughly 7% in the top ten. This CDR3 contains 14 residues. The germline V and J ends were trimmed by 3 bases and 3 bases, with 8 bases remaining between them. Sequencing was done on a sample of blood, either unsorted or a sorted T cell fraction (not recorded which). The source of this sequence is a human donor who was either an allogeneic HSCT recipient or a stem cell or donor lymphocyte infusion donor (not recorded which). It is not recorded whose cells these are; they may come from a transplant donor. V usage is TRBV12-3 or TRBV12-4 and J usage is TRBJ1-4; no clear D. The CDR3 spells CASSFMKSNEKLFF. CDR3 bases: TGTGCCAGCAGTTTTATGAAGTCTAATGAAAAACTGTTTTTT.